The 30 T cell receptor beta chains listed next were all sequenced from one sample in a study of cytomegalovirus exposure and HLA in healthy donors. The PCR had 60 Vbeta and 13 Jbeta primers. The protocol was immunoSEQ multiplex PCR, while the TCRdb copy is restricted to in-frame clones and leaves out a portion. This sample carries over 150,000 clones, more than 65% of them seen once, and the ten largest clones take around 2.8%. The material sequenced was PBMCs. Every receptor here comes from a woman between 40 and 50 years old in good health and CMV-seropositive.

This chain joins TRBV2 and TRBJ2-2, with D unresolved. The V end was cut by 6 bases, the J end by 2 bases, with 4 bases between. CDR1 SNHLY and CDR2 FYNNEI come from the germline V gene. This CDR3 spans 12 amino acids. The CDR3 nucleotides read TGTGCCAGCAGCCTCAACACCGGGGAGCTGTTTTTT. Translation gives CASSLNTGELFF.

There are a few counts of this clone. The V gene is TRBV19, the J gene TRBJ1-1; D unresolved. V lost 3 bases to trimming and J lost 2 bases, with 7 bases between them. CDR1 is LNHDA and CDR2 is SQIVND in the germline V gene (reference sequence). CDR3 length: 13 residues. The CDR3 protein is CASSMILNTEAFF. In nucleotides, the CDR3 is TGTGCCAGTAGTATGATCCTAAACACTGAAGCTTTCTTT.

In this sample, this clone turned up a few times. The V and J genes are TRBV6-5 and TRBJ1-1; 8 nucleotides align to TRBD1. With 6 bases clipped from V and 3 bases from J, the junction kept 9 bases outside the gene matches. The CDR3 covers 15 residues. Germline V gene sequence: CDR1 MNHEY, CDR2 SVGAGI. CDR3 nucleotide sequence: TGTGCCAGCAGCTCGTCAGGGGGCGCATACACTGAAGCTTTCTTT. Translation: CASSSSGGAYTEAFF.

The CDR3 loop reads CASSSTPGSYNEQFF. The CDR3, as DNA: TGTGCCAGCAGTTCCACCCCCGGGTCCTACAATGAGCAGTTCTTC. The rearrangement joins TRBV28 to TRBJ2-1; D not certain. The CDR3 loop spans 15 amino acids. Germline V gene data show CDR1 as MDHEN and CDR2 as SYDVKM. V was pared by 4 bases and J by 1 base, with 11 bases between.

The chain links TRBV10-3 to TRBJ1-1; D remains ambiguous. This CDR3 region has 14 residues. Trimming removed 6 bases at V and 3 bases at J, with 14 bases between. The germline CDR1 and CDR2 sequences are ENHRY and SYGVKD. The CDR3 sequence: CAIRSGGQDTEAFF. The CDR3 DNA reads as TGTGCCATCAGGTCAGGTGGGCAGGACACTGAAGCTTTCTTT.

The chain uses TRBV2 and TRBJ1-5; TRBD1 agrees at 9 bases. This CDR3 comprises 16 residues. J gave up 2 bases and V 6 bases, and 8 bases lay outside the gene matches. Germline CDR1 reads SNHLY; CDR2 reads FYNNEI. The chain's CDR3 is CASRDRGVGGNQPQHF. The CDR3 nucleotides read TGTGCCAGCAGGGACAGGGGCGTCGGAGGCAATCAGCCCCAGCATTTT.

V usage is TRBV10-3 and J usage is TRBJ2-5; the match to TRBD2 covers 14 bases. V shed 6 bases and J 4 bases; nucleotides not matched to a gene: 10. Germline V lookup: CDR1 ENHRY, CDR2 SYGVKD. CDR3 length: 17 residues. CDR3 nucleotide sequence: TGTGCCATCAGCAGGACTAGCGGGGGGCCTCTGGGAGAGACCCAGTACTTC. It codes for CAISRTSGGPLGETQYF.

The V gene is TRBV28, the J gene TRBJ2-7, with TRBD1 matching over 7 bases. CDR3 length: 14 residues. The J segment lost 1 base and the V segment lost 6 bases, leaving 6 bases of the junction unmatched. Germline CDR1 is MDHEN and CDR2 is SYDVKM. The CDR3 region is CASRTTGYSYEQYF. The CDR3 region has the DNA TGTGCCAGCAGAACGACAGGGTATTCCTACGAGCAGTACTTC.

Comment on this clone: Other nucleotide sequences in the sample specify the same CDR3. This rearrangement joins TRBV7-2 to TRBJ1-1; 8 nucleotides match TRBD1. V lost 6 bases, J lost 3 bases, and 3 bases stayed unmatched. This CDR3 region has 13 residues. Germline CDR1 SGHTA, CDR2 FQGNSA. The CDR3: CASSLQGDTEAFF. The DNA of the CDR3 is TGTGCCAGCAGTTTACAGGGGGACACTGAAGCTTTCTTT.

This clone was picked up a small number of times. V usage is TRBV7-6 and J usage is TRBJ2-1; 12 nucleotides match TRBD2. Trimming at V came to 8 bases and at J to 7 bases, leaving 18 bases not matched to a gene. This CDR3 contains 18 residues. Looked up from germline, CDR1 is SGHVS and CDR2 is FNYEAQ. Here the CDR3 DNA reads TGTGCCAGCGAAAACCTAGCGGGAGGGCCCTCAGGTTGGAATGAGCAGTTCTTC. Encoded protein: CASENLAGGPSGWNEQFF. The full variable domain, with the rest looked up from reference TRBV7-6 and TRBJ2-1, is GAGVSQSPRYKVTKRGQDVALRCDPISGHVSLYWYRQALGQGPEFLTYFNYEAQQDKSGLPNDRFSAERPEGSISTLTIQRTEQRDSAMYRCASENLAGGPSGWNEQFFGPGTRLTVL.

The rearrangement joins TRBV9 to TRBJ1-2; D not resolved. Germline V gene lookup returns CDR1 SGDLS and CDR2 YYNGEE. Trimming stripped 4 bases from V and 2 bases from J, with 9 bases between. This CDR3 is built from 13 residues. The CDR3 DNA reads as TGTGCCAGCAGCAGAACAGACAACTATGGCTACACCTTC. It translates to CASSRTDNYGYTF.

The V call is TRBV6-6, the J call TRBJ2-3; 14 bases are shared with TRBD2. In germline, CDR1 is MNHNY, CDR2 SVGAGI (reference sequence). V trimming: 5 bases; J trimming: 6 bases; junction bases outside the gene matches: 4. This CDR3 contains 15 residues. In nucleotides, the CDR3 is TGTGCCAGCAGTGCGACTAGCGGGGGGGTTGATACGCAGTATTTT. It specifies CASSATSGGVDTQYF.

This clone has a handful of counts. This sequence joins TRBV20-1 and TRBJ2-1; the D gene is possibly TRBD2 (7 bases). The length of the CDR3 is 11 residues. The germline V gene encodes CDR1 DFQATT and CDR2 SNEGSKA (reference sequence). The CDR3 sequence: CGGAGVNEQFF. Written as DNA, the CDR3 is TGCGGGGGGGCCGGGGTCAATGAGCAGTTCTTC.

The chain is built from TRBV27 and TRBJ2-6, with D tentatively TRBD1 (5 bases). CDR3 size: 16 residues. In germline, CDR1 is MNHEY, CDR2 SMNVEV (reference sequence). The V end lost 1 base, the J end lost 0 bases, and 7 bases lay between the germline ends. The CDR3 protein is CASSLLDNSGANVLTF. DNA for the CDR3: TGTGCCAGCAGTTTATTGGACAACTCTGGGGCCAACGTCCTGACTTTC.

This clone has a single count. The V call is TRBV12-5, the J call TRBJ2-7; TRBD1 agrees at 7 bases. CDR1 LGHNT and CDR2 FRNRAP come from the germline V gene. This CDR3 region has 14 residues. V was clipped by 4 bases and J by 5 bases; unmatched bases: 8. The CDR3 region is CASGSPTGSHEQYF. The CDR3 nucleotides read TGTGCTAGTGGTTCCCCGACAGGGAGCCACGAGCAGTACTTC.

The CDR3 DNA is TGTGCCAGCTCACCCCGGACTAGCGGGAGCAACACCGGGGAGCTGTTTTTT. Its protein product is CASSPRTSGSNTGELFF. The V gene is TRBV18, the J gene TRBJ2-2; 13 bases map to TRBD2. The V and J ends lost 3 bases and 2 bases, in that order; junction bases with no gene match: 3. This CDR3 is 17 amino acids long. The germline V gene encodes CDR1 KGHSH and CDR2 LQKENI.

The rearrangement links TRBV5-4 to TRBJ2-3, with D tentatively TRBD1 (5 bases). CDR1 SGHNT and CDR2 YYREEE come from the germline V gene (reference sequence). Trimming removed 0 bases at V and 0 bases at J, with 11 bases between. The CDR3 covers 16 residues. The CDR3 coding sequence is TGTGCCAGCAGCTTGGTCGTGGGGCAAAGCACAGATACGCAGTATTTT. This codes for CASSLVVGQSTDTQYF.

This clone has only one observation. V and J are TRBV2 and TRBJ1-6, with D possibly being TRBD1 (6 bases). The CDR3 is 15 residues long. Germline values: CDR1 SNHLY, CDR2 FYNNEI. Trimming stripped 5 bases from V and 8 bases from J, with 16 bases between. The CDR3: CASSPRQGKDSPLHF. In DNA, the CDR3 is TGTGCCAGCAGTCCCCGGCAGGGGAAGGATTCACCCCTCCACTTT.

This clone has a handful of counts. The chain combines TRBV28 with TRBJ2-7; D unresolved. The V end was cut by 5 bases, the J end by 3 bases, with 8 bases between. Germline CDR1 is MDHEN and CDR2 is SYDVKM. The CDR3 contains 12 residues. CDR3 region: CASSPPSYEQYF. In DNA, the CDR3 is TGTGCCAGCAGTCCCCCTAGCTACGAGCAGTACTTC.

This clone was counted between two and nine times. The chain is built from TRBV28 and TRBJ2-1; D is perhaps TRBD1 (6 bases). There are 13 residues in the CDR3. V was pared by 5 bases and J by 4 bases, with 9 bases between. The germline V gene encodes CDR1 MDHEN and CDR2 SYDVKM. The DNA for the CDR3 is TGTGCCAGCAGTCATGACAGGTACAATGAGCAGTTCTTC. Translated, it gives CASSHDRYNEQFF.

The V gene is TRBV29-1, the J gene TRBJ2-7; 9 bases line up with TRBD1. V trimming: 7 bases; J trimming: 4 bases; junction bases outside the gene matches: 11. Germline V gene lookup returns CDR1 SQVTM and CDR2 ANQGSEA. This CDR3 spans 14 amino acids. The CDR3 nucleotides are TGCAGCGGGGCCGGGACAGGGAGCGATTACGAGCAGTACTTC. Translation gives CSGAGTGSDYEQYF.

V gene TRBV2 combines with J gene TRBJ2-4; 7 bases align to TRBD1. The germline gives CDR1 SNHLY, CDR2 FYNNEI. This CDR3 region has 16 residues. V gave up 6 bases and J gave up 0 bases; unmatched junction bases: 8. CDR3 DNA sequence: TGTGCCAGCAGACCGGACAGGCTCATAGCCAAAAACATTCAGTACTTC. Its protein product is CASRPDRLIAKNIQYF.

The V call is TRBV6-1, the J call TRBJ2-7; D perhaps matches TRBD2 (6 bases). V gave up 1 base and J gave up 0 bases, with 10 bases separating them. CDR3 length: 15 residues. Germline assignment: CDR1 MNHNS and CDR2 SASEGT. In DNA form, the CDR3 reads TGTGCCAGCAGTGAAGGTCTCGGGAGCTCCTACGAGCAGTACTTC. Translated, it gives CASSEGLGSSYEQYF.

CDR3 nucleotides: TGTGCCAGCAGCTTAGCGGGGACACCCGGCACAGATACGCAGTATTTT. Its translation: CASSLAGTPGTDTQYF. The rearrangement joins TRBV7-9 to TRBJ2-3, with D tentatively TRBD1 (6 bases). In germline, CDR1 is SEHNR, CDR2 FQNEAQ (reference sequence). This CDR3 is built from 16 residues. V lost 0 bases, J lost 1 base, and 11 bases lay in between.

This clone was picked up one time. The chain joins TRBV10-3 to TRBJ1-1, with a tentative D call TRBD1 (6 bases). The CDR3 covers 14 residues. Germline assignment: CDR1 ENHRY and CDR2 SYGVKD. Trimming took 6 bases from V and 0 from J, leaving 11 bases between them. DNA of the CDR3: TGTGCCATCAGCCCACAGGGAGTGAACACTGAAGCTTTCTTT. Residues: CAISPQGVNTEAFF.

This clone was seen a handful of times. The gene calls are TRBV28 and TRBJ2-2; the match to TRBD1 covers 7 bases. V was clipped by 5 bases and J by 6 bases; unmatched bases: 15. Germline V CDR1 and CDR2: MDHEN, SYDVKM. The CDR3 consists of 17 residues. The CDR3 sequence is CASSPMTGQDGSGELFF. The DNA of the CDR3 is TGTGCCAGCAGTCCCATGACAGGGCAGGATGGGTCCGGGGAGCTGTTTTTT.

The chain has TRBV19 and TRBJ2-2, with TRBD2 matching 8 bases. The CDR3 covers 14 residues. From germline, CDR1 is LNHDA and CDR2 SQIVND (reference sequence). V lost 1 base to trimming and J lost 6 bases; unmatched junction nucleotides: 1. In DNA form, the CDR3 reads TGTGCCAGTAGTATAGGAGCGGGGGCCGGGGAGCTGTTTTTT. Its translation is CASSIGAGAGELFF.

Only a few counts were recorded for this clone. The chain recombines TRBV27 with TRBJ2-7, with unresolved D. Germline values: CDR1 MNHEY, CDR2 SMNVEV (reference sequence). The CDR3 is 11 residues long. V lost 5 bases to trimming and J lost 3 bases, with 5 bases between them. The CDR3 is CASSTHYEQYF. As DNA, the CDR3 is TGTGCCAGCAGTACTCACTACGAGCAGTACTTC.

The count of this clone is one. J is TRBJ2-7 and V is TRBV14; 8 bases align to TRBD1. V trimming: 3 bases; J trimming: 4 bases; junction bases outside the gene matches: 14. Per germline, CDR1 SGHDN and CDR2 FVKESK. The CDR3 has 17 amino acids. CDR3 DNA: TGTGCCAGCAGCCAGAGTCGGACAGGGTATTGGTTTTACGAGCAGTACTTC. Translating it yields CASSQSRTGYWFYEQYF.

The gene calls are TRBV7-9 and TRBJ2-5, with TRBD1 as a possible D gene (5 bases). This CDR3 is 15 amino acids long. The germline V gene encodes CDR1 SEHNR and CDR2 FQNEAQ (reference sequence). V dropped 0 bases and J dropped 5 bases, with 13 bases sitting between them. CDR3: CASSLAGALRETQYF. The DNA for the CDR3 is TGTGCCAGCAGCTTAGCAGGGGCCCTAAGGGAGACCCAGTACTTC.